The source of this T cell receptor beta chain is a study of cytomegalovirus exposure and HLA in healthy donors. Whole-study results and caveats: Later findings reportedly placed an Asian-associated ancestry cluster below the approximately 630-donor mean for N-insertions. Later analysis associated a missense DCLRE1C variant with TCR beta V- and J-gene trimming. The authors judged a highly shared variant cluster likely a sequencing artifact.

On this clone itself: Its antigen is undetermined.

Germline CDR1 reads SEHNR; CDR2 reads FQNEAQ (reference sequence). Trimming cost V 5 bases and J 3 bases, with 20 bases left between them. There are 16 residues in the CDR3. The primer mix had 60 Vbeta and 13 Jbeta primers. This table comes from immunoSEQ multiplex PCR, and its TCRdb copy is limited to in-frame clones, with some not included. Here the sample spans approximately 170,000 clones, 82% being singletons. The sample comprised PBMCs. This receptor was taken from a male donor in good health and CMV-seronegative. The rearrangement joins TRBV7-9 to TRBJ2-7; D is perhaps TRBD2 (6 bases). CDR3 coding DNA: TGTGCCAGCAGCCCCCCTTTAATGGGAGGACGCTACGAGCAGTACTTC. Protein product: CASSPPLMGGRYEQYF.